Each of the 27 T cell receptor beta chains below was sequenced from the same sample in a study of shared clonotypes between healthy human individuals. Assay: immunoSEQ multiplex PCR; the TCRdb copy retains only in-frame clones and omits some. The sample holds 2 million to 2.5 million clones, less than 95% seen once. The sequenced sample was naive CD4+ T cells from PBMCs. Regarding subset: CD45RA+ positively selected. The receptors shown here come from a man aged 18 to 35 in good health. Some clones in this sample may be carry-over from other donors' samples.

The chain is built from TRBV7-2 and TRBJ2-7, with D unclear. Germline V gene sequence: CDR1 SGHTA, CDR2 FQGNSA. The CDR3 is 14 residues long. The ends were cut back, 5 bases at V and 0 bases at J, with 11 bases in the middle. The CDR3 spells CASSLATHSYEQYF. The CDR3 region has the DNA TGTGCCAGCAGCCTCGCTACTCACTCCTACGAGCAGTACTTC.

This chain connects TRBV7-2 to TRBJ1-1; 12 bases align to TRBD1. V shed 3 bases and J 4 bases; nucleotides not matched to a gene: 15. Germline CDR1 reads SGHTA; CDR2 reads FQGNSA. CDR3 size: 19 residues. CDR3 amino acids: CASSFPVRRDRGLGTEAFF. CDR3 nucleotide sequence: TGTGCCAGCAGCTTCCCCGTCCGTCGGGACAGGGGGCTTGGCACTGAAGCTTTCTTT. Full variable domain (outside the CDR3, taken from reference TRBV7-2 and TRBJ1-1): GAGVSQSPSNKVTEKGKDVELRCDPISGHTALYWYRQSLGQGLEFLIYFQGNSAPDKSGLPSDRFSAERTGGSVSTLTIQRTQQEDSAVYLCASSFPVRRDRGLGTEAFFGQGTRLTVV.

The chain has TRBV29-1 and TRBJ1-1; no clear D. The V and J ends lost 6 bases and 5 bases respectively, with 10 bases between them. The CDR3 totals 11 residues. Germline values: CDR1 SQVTM, CDR2 ANQGSEA. CDR3 region: CSVTPRTEAFF. Here the CDR3 DNA reads TGCAGCGTGACCCCCCGGACTGAAGCTTTCTTT.

The chain links TRBV19 to TRBJ1-2; D might be TRBD1 (5 bases). V lost 9 bases to trimming and J lost 0 bases, with 14 bases between them. The CDR3 loop spans 14 amino acids. The germline CDR1 and CDR2 sequences are LNHDA and SQIVND (reference sequence). Written as DNA, the CDR3 is TGTGCCAGCACCAAGACAGAGACTAACTATGGCTACACCTTC. This encodes CASTKTETNYGYTF.

The chain employs TRBV30 and TRBJ2-6; the D gene is possibly TRBD2 (5 bases). Germline V gene sequence: CDR1 GTSNPN, CDR2 SVGIG (reference sequence). The germline V and J ends were trimmed by 3 bases and 2 bases, with 5 bases remaining between them. The length of the CDR3 is 13 residues. The CDR3 protein is CAWRGAGANVLTF. Written as DNA, the CDR3 is TGTGCCTGGAGGGGAGCTGGGGCCAACGTCCTGACTTTC.

The CDR3 sequence: CASSESGAGEQFF. Written as DNA, the CDR3 is TGTGCCAGCAGTGAATCGGGGGCTGGTGAGCAGTTCTTC. The chain recombines TRBV2 with TRBJ2-1; D is tentatively TRBD1 or TRBD2 (6 bases each). Trimming shortened V by 2 bases and J by 9 bases, and 11 bases separated the two germline ends. CDR1 and CDR2 from the germline V gene are SNHLY and FYNNEI. The length of the CDR3 is 13 residues.

V and J are TRBV5-6 and TRBJ2-7; TRBD2 is a possible D gene (6 bases). V was cut by 3 bases and J by 8 bases, with 21 bases left in between. Germline values: CDR1 SGHDT, CDR2 YYEEEE. The CDR3 totals 15 residues. Written as DNA, the CDR3 is TGTGCCAGCAGCTCGGCGGGACGGCTTCCTACGCAGCAGTACTTC. It codes for CASSSAGRLPTQQYF.

This clone was detected once. The chain recombines TRBV28 with TRBJ2-5; 9 nucleotides match TRBD2. The germline V gene has CDR1 MDHEN and CDR2 SYDVKM. V shed 6 bases and J 7 bases; nucleotides not matched to a gene: 12. CDR3 size: 15 residues. The chain's CDR3 is CASRLVRRGGGTQYF. The CDR3 region has the DNA TGTGCCAGCAGACTCGTAAGGCGGGGGGGAGGGACCCAGTACTTC.

In this sample, this clone turned up once. V and J are TRBV7-2 and TRBJ1-2; D possibly corresponds to TRBD1 (5 bases). Looked up from germline, CDR1 is SGHTA and CDR2 is FQGNSA. The length of the CDR3 is 14 residues. The V end was cut by 0 bases, the J end by 8 bases, with 13 bases between. The CDR3 here is CASSLAGVSGGYTF. CDR3 nucleotides: TGTGCCAGCAGCTTAGCAGGGGTATCAGGCGGCTACACCTTC. The full variable domain, with the rest looked up from reference TRBV7-2 and TRBJ1-2, is GAGVSQSPSNKVTEKGKDVELRCDPISGHTALYWYRQSLGQGLEFLIYFQGNSAPDKSGLPSDRFSAERTGGSVSTLTIQRTQQEDSAVYLCASSLAGVSGGYTFGSGTRLTVV.

The chain has TRBV6-1 and TRBJ2-2, with no clear D. Germline V CDR1 and CDR2: MNHNS, SASEGT. This CDR3 is built from 13 residues. V lost 10 bases and J lost 4, with 13 bases in between. The CDR3 loop reads CATHRTTTGELFF. The CDR3 DNA reads TGTGCCACCCATAGGACGACCACCGGGGAGCTGTTTTTT.

This clone was observed a handful of times. Within the sample, other DNA sequences also encode this same CDR3. The V gene is TRBV30, the J gene TRBJ1-2, with D possibly TRBD1 on 6 matching bases. Per the germline V gene, CDR1 is GTSNPN and CDR2 is SVGIG (reference sequence). The CDR3 is 13 residues long. Trimming took off 4 bases at V and 4 bases at J, with 13 bases between the two ends. For the CDR3, the DNA is TGTGCCTGGACAGGGGATACTGGCTATGGCTACACCTTC. Its protein is CAWTGDTGYGYTF. The variable domain in full, completed from reference TRBV30 and TRBJ1-2, reads SQTIHQWPATLVQPVGSPLSLECTVEGTSNPNLYWYRQAAGRGLQLLFYSVGIGQISSEVPQNLSASRPQDRQFILSSKKLLLSDSGFYLCAWTGDTGYGYTFGSGTRLTVV.

The chain joins TRBV7-8 to TRBJ2-7, with 10 bases lining up with TRBD1. This CDR3 has 16 amino acids. V trimming: 5 bases; J trimming: 5 bases; junction bases outside the gene matches: 12. The germline V gene encodes CDR1 SGHVS and CDR2 FQNEAQ. CDR3 nucleotide sequence: TGTGCCAGCAGCCAACAAATCGGACAGGGGGAGAACGAGCAGTACTTC. Protein sequence: CASSQQIGQGENEQYF.

The chain combines TRBV5-1 with TRBJ1-1; weak D call: TRBD1 (5 bases). This CDR3 has 15 amino acids. Germline CDR1 is SGHRS and CDR2 is YFSETQ. V lost 0 bases, J lost 10 bases, and 19 bases lay in between. CDR3 sequence reads: CASSLGPAGGGRAFF. CDR3 bases: TGCGCCAGCAGCTTGGGACCCGCGGGGGGAGGGCGAGCTTTCTTT. The variable domain in full, with the rest retrieved from reference TRBV5-1 and TRBJ1-1, is KAGVTQTPRYLIKTRGQQVTLSCSPISGHRSVSWYQQTPGQGLQFLFEYFSETQRNKGNFPGRFSGRQFSNSRSEMNVSTLELGDSALYLCASSLGPAGGGRAFFGQGTRLTVV.

The rearrangement links TRBV4-1 to TRBJ2-2, with D perhaps matching TRBD2 (7 bases). V dropped 3 bases and J dropped 4 bases, with 15 bases sitting between them. Per the germline V gene, CDR1 is MGHRA and CDR2 is YSYEKL. The CDR3 has 16 residues. The CDR3 bases are TGCGCCAGCAGCCACCCTGGGGGGGCTGGCACCGGGGAGCTGTTTTTT. The encoded protein is CASSHPGGAGTGELFF.

Notes on this clone: This same CDR3 is encoded by further DNA sequences in the sample. The chain combines TRBV27 with TRBJ2-3, with D unclear. Germline CDR1 reads MNHEY; CDR2 reads SMNVEV (reference sequence). Trimming left V 0 bases short and J 1 base short, with 2 bases between. The CDR3 covers 13 residues. The CDR3: CASSLSGTDTQYF. CDR3 nucleotides: TGTGCCAGCAGTTTATCTGGCACAGATACGCAGTATTTT.

This clone was recorded only once. The chain has TRBV5-4 and TRBJ2-7, with 7 bases that match TRBD1. V gave up 1 base and J gave up 3 bases; unmatched junction bases: 10. Germline loops: CDR1 SGHNT, CDR2 YYREEE (reference sequence). The CDR3 is 16 amino acids. CDR3 coding DNA: TGTGCCAGCAGCTTGAGTCCCGGGACAGCCGACTACGAGCAGTACTTC. This translates into CASSLSPGTADYEQYF.

The gene calls are TRBV5-8 and TRBJ2-6; a possible D gene is TRBD1 (6 bases). Per the germline V gene, CDR1 is SGHTS and CDR2 is YDEGEE. The V end was cut by 2 bases, the J end by 1 base, with 7 bases between. The CDR3 sequence is 15 residues long. This CDR3 reads CASSFQGSGANVLTF. As DNA, the CDR3 is TGTGCCAGCAGCTTCCAGGGGTCTGGGGCCAACGTCCTGACTTTC.

For the CDR3, the DNA is TGTGCCAGCAGTACAGCCACAAGGGGTGAGCAGTTCTTC. It specifies CASSTATRGEQFF. The V gene is TRBV7-8, the J gene TRBJ2-1; D perhaps matches TRBD1 (5 bases). The germline CDR1 and CDR2 sequences are SGHVS and FQNEAQ. This CDR3 spans 13 amino acids. Trimming left V 6 bases short and J 9 bases short, with 15 bases between.

As for this clone: This CDR3 is also generated by other DNA sequences in the sample. The chain is built from TRBV29-1 and TRBJ2-3; D perhaps matches TRBD2 (5 bases). This CDR3 comprises 12 residues. Germline CDR1 SQVTM, CDR2 ANQGSEA. V gave up 3 bases and J gave up 4 bases, with 8 bases separating them. CDR3 sequence (DNA): TGCAGCGTTGATGAGGGATCAGATACGCAGTATTTT. As protein: CSVDEGSDTQYF.

The J gene is TRBJ1-5, the V gene TRBV28, with D possibly TRBD1 on 6 matching bases. CDR1 and CDR2 from the germline V gene are MDHEN and SYDVKM. This CDR3 spans 15 amino acids. V lost 4 bases and J lost 0, with 10 bases in between. The CDR3 here is CASSSQGYSNQPQHF. The DNA for the CDR3 is TGTGCCAGCAGTTCCCAGGGGTATAGCAATCAGCCCCAGCATTTT.

A single count supports this clone. The rearrangement uses TRBV4-1 and TRBJ2-4; weak D call: TRBD1 (5 bases). From germline, CDR1 is MGHRA and CDR2 YSYEKL. V lost 0 bases and J 7 bases, leaving 13 bases between the germline ends. The CDR3 loop spans 15 amino acids. The CDR3 spells CASSQDRVGRNIQYF. The CDR3 region has the DNA TGCGCCAGCAGCCAAGATAGGGTGGGGCGGAACATTCAGTACTTC.

V is TRBV21-1 and J is TRBJ2-1; TRBD1 is the table's D call, not checked against the DNA. TRBV21-1 is shown as a pseudogene. The CDR3 has 11 residues. CDR3 sequence: CASPNRTVEFF. Written as DNA, the CDR3 is TGTGCCAGCCCCAACAGGACCGTGGAGTTCTTC.

V is TRBV19 and J is TRBJ1-5; 9 nucleotides agree with TRBD1. Germline CDR1 LNHDA, CDR2 SQIVND (reference sequence). The length of the CDR3 is 14 residues. J was trimmed by 6 bases and V by 6 bases; bases with no gene match: 6. CDR3 loop: CASRGQGKVQPQHF. As DNA, the CDR3 is TGTGCCAGTAGGGGACAGGGAAAGGTTCAGCCCCAGCATTTT.

The chain couples TRBV5-4 to TRBJ1-4; 7 bases agree with TRBD1. Germline V gene lookup returns CDR1 SGHNT and CDR2 YYREEE (reference sequence). The CDR3 sequence is 15 residues long. V lost 4 bases and J lost 8; bases outside the gene matches: 11. The CDR3 reads CASSQHGTVQEKLFF. In DNA form, the CDR3 reads TGTGCCAGCAGCCAACACGGGACAGTTCAAGAAAAACTGTTTTTT.

The CDR3 protein is CASSLTFTPTYEQYF. Here the CDR3 DNA reads TGTGCCAGCAGCTTGACGTTTACCCCCACCTACGAGCAGTACTTC. V usage is TRBV5-6 and J usage is TRBJ2-7, with D hard to call. The CDR3 is 15 residues long. Germline V gene data show CDR1 as SGHDT and CDR2 as YYEEEE. V was clipped by 1 base and J by 2 bases, with 13 bases between them. The entire variable domain, with the rest obtained from reference TRBV5-6 and TRBJ2-7, is as follows: DAGVTQSPTHLIKTRGQQVTLRCSPKSGHDTVSWYQQALGQGPQFIFQYYEEEERQRGNFPDRFSGHQFPNYSSELNVNALLLGDSALYLCASSLTFTPTYEQYFGPGTRLTVT.

The gene calls are TRBV6-5 and TRBJ2-1; 9 nucleotides agree with TRBD2. CDR3 length: 16 residues. Losses at the gene ends were 0 bases for V and 8 bases for J; bases not matched to a gene: 8. From germline, CDR1 is MNHEY and CDR2 SVGAGI. The CDR3, as DNA: TGTGCCAGCAGTTACTCTAGCGGGAGCGGGTTGGATGAGCAGTTCTTC. It specifies CASSYSSGSGLDEQFF.

On this clone: This CDR3 is also generated by other DNA sequences in the sample. This chain joins TRBV15 and TRBJ2-7; D uncertain. Per the germline V gene, CDR1 is LNHNV and CDR2 is YYDKDF (reference sequence). Trimming stripped 0 bases from V and 3 bases from J, with 6 bases between. The CDR3 contains 13 residues. Here the CDR3 reads CATSRDRVYEQYF. The CDR3 DNA reads TGTGCCACCAGCAGAGATCGGGTCTACGAGCAGTACTTC. Full variable domain (rest looked up from reference TRBV15 and TRBJ2-7): DAMVIQNPRYQVTQFGKPVTLSCSQTLNHNVMYWYQQKSSQAPKLLFHYYDKDFNNEADTPDNFQSRRPNTSFCFLDIRSPGLGDTAMYLCATSRDRVYEQYFGPGTRLTVT.